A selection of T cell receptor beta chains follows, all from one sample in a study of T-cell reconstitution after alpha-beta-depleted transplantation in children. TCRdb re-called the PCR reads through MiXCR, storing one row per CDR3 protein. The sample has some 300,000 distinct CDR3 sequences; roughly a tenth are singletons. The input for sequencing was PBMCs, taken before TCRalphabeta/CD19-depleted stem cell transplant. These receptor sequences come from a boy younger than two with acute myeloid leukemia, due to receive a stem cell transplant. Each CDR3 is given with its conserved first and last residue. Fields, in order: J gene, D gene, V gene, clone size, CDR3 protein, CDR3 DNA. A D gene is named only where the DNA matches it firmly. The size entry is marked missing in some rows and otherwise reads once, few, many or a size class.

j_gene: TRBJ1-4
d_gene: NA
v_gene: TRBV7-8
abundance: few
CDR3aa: CASSLVGSRPNEKLFF
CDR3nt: TGTGCCAGCAGCTTAGTTGGATCTCGGCCTAATGAAAAACTGTTTTTT

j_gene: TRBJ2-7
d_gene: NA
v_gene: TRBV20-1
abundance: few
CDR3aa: CSATDTYSYEQYF
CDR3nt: TGCAGTGCAACCGACACCTACTCCTACGAGCAGTACTTC

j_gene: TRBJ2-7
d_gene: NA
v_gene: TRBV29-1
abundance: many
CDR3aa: CSVEDRDGRYEQYF
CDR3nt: TGCAGCGTTGAAGACAGGGACGGGCGGTACGAGCAGTACTTC

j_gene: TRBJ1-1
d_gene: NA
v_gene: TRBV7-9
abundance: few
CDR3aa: CASSPPGPWPEAFF
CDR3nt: TGTGCCAGCAGCCCTCCGGGACCTTGGCCTGAAGCTTTCTTT

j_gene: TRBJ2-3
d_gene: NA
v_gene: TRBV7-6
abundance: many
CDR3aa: CASSLDLGTGVTDTQYF
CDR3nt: TGTGCCAGCAGCTTAGATTTGGGTACAGGCGTAACAGATACGCAGTATTTT

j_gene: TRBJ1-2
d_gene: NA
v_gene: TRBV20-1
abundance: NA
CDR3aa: CSAREGSQGGVGYTF
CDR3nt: TGCAGTGCTAGAGAGGGTAGCCAGGGAGGAGTTGGCTACACCTTC

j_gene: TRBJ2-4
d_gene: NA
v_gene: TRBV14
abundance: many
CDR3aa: CASSQAQGGRNIQYF
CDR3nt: TGTGCCAGCAGCCAAGCCCAGGGGGGGAGAAACATTCAGTACTTC

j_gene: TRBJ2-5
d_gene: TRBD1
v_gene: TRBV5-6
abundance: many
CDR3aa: CASSFPGGVETQYF
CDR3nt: TGTGCCAGCAGCTTTCCAGGGGGCGTAGAGACCCAGTACTTC

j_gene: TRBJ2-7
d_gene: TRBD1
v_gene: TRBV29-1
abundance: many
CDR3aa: CSVAGVRGPSYEQYF
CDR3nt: TGCAGCGTCGCAGGGGTCAGGGGGCCTTCCTACGAGCAGTACTTC

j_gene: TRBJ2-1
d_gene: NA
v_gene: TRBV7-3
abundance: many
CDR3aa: CASSFRGGIEQFF
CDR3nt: TGTGCCAGCAGCTTCCGAGGAGGAATTGAGCAGTTCTTC

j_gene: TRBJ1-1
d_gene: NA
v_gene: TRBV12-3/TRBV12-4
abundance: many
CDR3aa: CASSLFSKNTEAFF
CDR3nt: TGTGCCAGCAGTTTGTTCAGTAAAAACACTGAAGCTTTCTTT

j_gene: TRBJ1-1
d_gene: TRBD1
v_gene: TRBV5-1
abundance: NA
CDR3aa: CASSTDRDTVNTEAFF
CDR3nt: TGCGCCAGCAGCACGGACAGGGACACGGTGAACACTGAAGCTTTCTTT

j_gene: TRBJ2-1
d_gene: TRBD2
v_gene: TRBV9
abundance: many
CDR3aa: CASSVAGGHNEQFF
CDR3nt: TGTGCCAGCAGCGTAGCGGGAGGGCACAATGAGCAGTTCTTC

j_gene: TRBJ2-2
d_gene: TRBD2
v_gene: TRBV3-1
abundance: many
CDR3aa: CASSLGLAGGSGELFF
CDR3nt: TGTGCCAGCAGCCTTGGACTAGCGGGGGGCTCCGGGGAGCTGTTTTTT

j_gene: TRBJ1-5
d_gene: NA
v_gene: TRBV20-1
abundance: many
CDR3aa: CSARDRGYQPQHF
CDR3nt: TGCAGTGCTAGAGACAGGGGCTATCAGCCCCAGCATTTT

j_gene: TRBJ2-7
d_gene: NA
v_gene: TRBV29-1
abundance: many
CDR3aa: CSVQSLEGNYEQYF
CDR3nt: TGCAGCGTTCAAAGTCTGGAAGGGAACTACGAGCAGTACTTC

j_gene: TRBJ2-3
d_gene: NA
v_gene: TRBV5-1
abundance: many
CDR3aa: CASSLSQSRDTQYF
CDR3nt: TGCGCCAGCAGCTTGTCCCAAAGCCGGGATACGCAGTATTTT

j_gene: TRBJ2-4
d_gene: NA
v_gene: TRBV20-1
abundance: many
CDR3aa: CSAREVLSAKNIQYF
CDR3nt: TGCAGTGCTAGAGAAGTTCTATCAGCCAAAAACATTCAGTACTTC

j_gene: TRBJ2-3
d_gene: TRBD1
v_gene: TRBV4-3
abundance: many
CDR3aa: CASSLQGATSTDTQYF
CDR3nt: TGCGCCAGCAGCCTACAGGGGGCGACTAGCACAGATACGCAGTATTTT

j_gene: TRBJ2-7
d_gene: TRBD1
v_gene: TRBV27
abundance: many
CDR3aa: CASSPWGQGNEQYF
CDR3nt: TGTGCCAGCAGTCCCTGGGGACAGGGGAACGAGCAGTACTTC

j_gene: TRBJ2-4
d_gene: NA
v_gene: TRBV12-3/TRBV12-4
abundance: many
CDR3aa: CASSLAGQTKNIQYF
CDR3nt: TGTGCCAGCAGTTTAGCCGGACAGACTAAAAACATTCAGTACTTC

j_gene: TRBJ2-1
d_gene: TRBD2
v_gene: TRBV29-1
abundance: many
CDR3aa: CSVVLAGFNEQFF
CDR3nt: TGCAGCGTTGTGCTAGCGGGGTTCAATGAGCAGTTCTTC

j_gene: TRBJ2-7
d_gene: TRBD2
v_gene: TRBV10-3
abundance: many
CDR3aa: CAISESRWTSGSSYEQYF
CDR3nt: TGTGCCATCAGTGAGTCGAGATGGACTAGCGGGAGCTCCTACGAGCAGTACTTC

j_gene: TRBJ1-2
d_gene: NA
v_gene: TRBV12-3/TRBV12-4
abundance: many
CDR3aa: CASIHAGEGYTF
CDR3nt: TGTGCCAGCATTCACGCAGGGGAGGGCTACACCTTC

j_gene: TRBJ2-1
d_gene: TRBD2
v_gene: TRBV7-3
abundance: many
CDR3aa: CASSSVAGAPYNEQFF
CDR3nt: TGTGCCAGCAGCTCGGTAGCGGGAGCTCCCTACAATGAGCAGTTCTTC

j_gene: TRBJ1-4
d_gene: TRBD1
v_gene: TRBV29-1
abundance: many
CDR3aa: CSVAGTGDEKLFF
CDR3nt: TGCAGCGTCGCCGGGACAGGGGATGAAAAACTGTTTTTT

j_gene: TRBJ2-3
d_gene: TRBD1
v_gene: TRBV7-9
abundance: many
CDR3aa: CASSLQGGSDTQYF
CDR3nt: TGTGCCAGCAGCTTACAAGGGGGCTCCGATACGCAGTATTTT